These 10 T cell receptor beta chains share one sample of origin, sequenced in a study of T cells after posttransplantation cyclophosphamide. Methotrexate plus calcineurin inhibitor accompanied controls' myeloablative marrow transplants; sampling was 1 year later. Measured with immunoSEQ multiplex PCR; TCRdb has only the in-frame clones, and not every one. The sample contains 7,500 to 10,000 clones, more than 70% of which appear only once. The sequenced sample was PBMCs, obtained 420 to 450 days after allogeneic stem cell transplant with calcineurin inhibitor and methotrexate. These receptors all come from a male patient in his 50s who received an allogeneic stem cell transplant from an unrelated donor, was CMV-positive, and had chronic GVHD only. Some T cells may trace back to the graft donor.

The chain combines TRBV19 with TRBJ1-1, with 10 bases aligning to TRBD1. The CDR3 covers 13 residues. CDR1 and CDR2 from the germline V gene are LNHDA and SQIVND (reference sequence). The V gene end was trimmed by 4 bases and the J gene end by 4 bases; junction bases not matched to a gene: 0. This chain's CDR3 is CASSRTGGTEAFF. The CDR3, as DNA: TGTGCCAGTAGTAGGACAGGGGGCACTGAAGCTTTCTTT. Full variable domain (remainder filled in from reference TRBV19 and TRBJ1-1): DGGITQSPKYLFRKEGQNVTLSCEQNLNHDAMYWYRQDPGQGLRLIYYSQIVNDFQKGDIAEGYSVSREKKESFPLTVTSAQKNPTAFYLCASSRTGGTEAFFGQGTRLTVV.

V usage is TRBV4-1 and J usage is TRBJ1-2; D gene unclear. The germline CDR1 and CDR2 sequences are MGHRA and YSYEKL. The CDR3 has 15 amino acids. V dropped 0 bases and J dropped 2 bases, with 10 bases sitting between them. For the CDR3, the DNA is TGCGCCAGCAGCCAAGATATGGCGGAAAACTATGGCTACACCTTC. It encodes CASSQDMAENYGYTF.

V gene TRBV27 combines with J gene TRBJ1-5; D remains unclear. Germline V lookup: CDR1 MNHEY, CDR2 SMNVEV (reference sequence). Trimming pared 5 bases from V and 2 bases from J, leaving 13 bases between. This CDR3 contains 15 residues. CDR3: CASSPDWTGNQPQHF. The CDR3 DNA reads as TGTGCCAGCAGTCCGGACTGGACCGGCAATCAGCCCCAGCATTTT.

The genes are TRBV7-7 and TRBJ1-1; D gene uncertain. Germline values: CDR1 SSHAT, CDR2 FNYEAQ (reference sequence). CDR3 length: 15 amino acids. Trimming pared 4 bases from V and 10 bases from J, leaving 22 bases between. This chain's CDR3 is CASSYSRGYGEVAFF. CDR3 in DNA: TGTGCCAGCAGCTACTCTAGAGGGTATGGGGAGGTAGCTTTCTTT.

The rearrangement uses TRBV2 and TRBJ1-2; D is ambiguous. Germline V gene lookup returns CDR1 SNHLY and CDR2 FYNNEI. V was cut by 0 bases and J by 2 bases, with 7 bases left in between. The CDR3 is 14 residues long. Here the CDR3 reads CASSEATGNYGYTF. The DNA of the CDR3 is TGTGCCAGCAGTGAAGCGACGGGGAACTATGGCTACACCTTC.

The rearrangement links TRBV27 to TRBJ2-1, with D tentatively TRBD2 (6 bases). Trimming left V 3 bases short and J 7 bases short, with 16 bases between. There are 15 residues in the CDR3. Germline V gives CDR1 MNHEY, CDR2 SMNVEV (reference sequence). The DNA for the CDR3 is TGTGCCAGCAGTTTCTTCAGTAAGGGGAGGAATGAGCAGTTCTTC. Its protein is CASSFFSKGRNEQFF.

The chain carries TRBV2 and TRBJ1-2, with 8 bases aligning to TRBD1. Germline V gene sequence: CDR1 SNHLY, CDR2 FYNNEI. V shed 7 bases, J shed 4 bases, and the junction held 8 bases outside the gene matches. This CDR3 has 14 residues. The CDR3 here is CASTRTGIGYGYTF. The CDR3 bases are TGTGCCAGCACCCGGACAGGGATAGGCTATGGCTACACCTTC.

A few counts support this clone. The chain couples TRBV9 to TRBJ1-3, with 8 bases aligning to TRBD1. Germline V gene lookup returns CDR1 SGDLS and CDR2 YYNGEE. V lost 4 bases and J lost 4; bases outside the gene matches: 4. This CDR3 is 14 amino acids long. CDR3 in amino acids: CASSSGQGGNTIYF. The CDR3 DNA follows: TGTGCCAGCAGCTCAGGACAGGGCGGAAACACCATATATTTT. Drawing the rest from reference TRBV9 and TRBJ1-3, the complete variable domain is DSGVTQTPKHLITATGQRVTLRCSPRSGDLSVYWYQQSLDQGLQFLIQYYNGEERAKGNILERFSAQQFPDLHSELNLSSLELGDSALYFCASSSGQGGNTIYFGEGSWLTVV.

Comment on this clone: The junction differs from germline at one of its ends, possibly a read error. The rearrangement uses TRBV2 and TRBJ2-5; 7 bases agree with TRBD1. The CDR3 totals 13 residues. Germline CDR1 is SNHLY and CDR2 is FYNNEI. CDR3 coding DNA: TGTGCCAACAGTCCACGGGACAGTCGGACCCAGTACTTC. Its protein is CANSPRDSRTQYF. Full variable domain (outside the CDR3, taken from reference TRBV2 and TRBJ2-5): EPEVTQTPSHQVTQMGQEVILRCVPISNHLYFYWYRQILGQKVEFLVSFYNNEISEKSEIFDDQFSVERPDGSNFTLKIRSTKLEDSAMYFCANSPRDSRTQYFGPGTRLLVL.

The gene calls are TRBV6-5 and TRBJ1-6; D not resolved. Trimming took 5 bases from V and 6 from J, leaving 14 bases between them. The CDR3 is 15 amino acids. The germline V gene has CDR1 MNHEY and CDR2 SVGAGI. CDR3 loop: CASSLLGGLNSPLHF. For the CDR3, the DNA is TGTGCCAGCAGTCTCCTAGGCGGCCTTAATTCACCCCTCCACTTT.